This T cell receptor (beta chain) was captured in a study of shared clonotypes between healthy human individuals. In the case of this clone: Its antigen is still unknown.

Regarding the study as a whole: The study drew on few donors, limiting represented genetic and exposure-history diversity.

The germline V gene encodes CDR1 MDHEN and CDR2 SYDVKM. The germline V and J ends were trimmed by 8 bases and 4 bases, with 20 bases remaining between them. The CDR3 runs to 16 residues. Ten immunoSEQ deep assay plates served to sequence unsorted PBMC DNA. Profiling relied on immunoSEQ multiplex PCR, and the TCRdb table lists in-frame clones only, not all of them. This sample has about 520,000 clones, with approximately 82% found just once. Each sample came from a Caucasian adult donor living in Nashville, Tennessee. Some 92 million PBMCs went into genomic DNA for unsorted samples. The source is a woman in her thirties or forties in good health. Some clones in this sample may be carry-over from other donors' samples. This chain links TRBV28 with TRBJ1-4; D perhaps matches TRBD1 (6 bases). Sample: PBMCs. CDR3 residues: CASRGRGFPINEKLFF. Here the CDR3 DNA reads TGTGCCAGCCGGGGCAGGGGTTTCCCTATTAATGAAAAACTGTTTTTT. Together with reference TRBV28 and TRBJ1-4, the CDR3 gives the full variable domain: DVKVTQSSRYLVKRTGEKVFLECVQDMDHENMFWYRQDPGLGLRLIYFSYDVKMKEKGDIPEGYSVSREKKERFSLILESASTNQTSMYLCASRGRGFPINEKLFFGSGTQLSVL.